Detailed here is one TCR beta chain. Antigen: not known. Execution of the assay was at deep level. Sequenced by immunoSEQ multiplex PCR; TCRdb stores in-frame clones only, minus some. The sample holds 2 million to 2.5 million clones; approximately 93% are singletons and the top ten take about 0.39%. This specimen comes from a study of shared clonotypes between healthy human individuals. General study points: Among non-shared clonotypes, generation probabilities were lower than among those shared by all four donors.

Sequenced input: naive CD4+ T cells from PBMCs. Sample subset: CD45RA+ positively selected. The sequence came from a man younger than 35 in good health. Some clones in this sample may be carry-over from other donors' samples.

This CDR3 is CASSRQQGFEEQYF. The CDR3 nucleotides read TGCGCCAGCAGCCGTCAACAGGGCTTTGAGGAGCAGTACTTC. V is TRBV4-1 and J is TRBJ2-7; D is perhaps TRBD1 (6 bases). Germline assignment: CDR1 MGHRA and CDR2 YSYEKL. This CDR3 is built from 14 residues. V lost 4 bases to trimming and J lost 7 bases, with 17 bases between them.